This entry lists 30 T cell receptor beta chains sequenced from one sample in a study of shared clonotypes between healthy human individuals. TCRdb keeps only in-frame clones here, not all; method: immunoSEQ multiplex PCR. The repertoire holds about half a million clones, with over 75% as singletons. Sequenced input: PBMCs. Receptors were obtained from a woman in her 40s in good health. Some clones in this sample may be carry-over from other donors' samples.

Concerning this clone itself: This is likely an artifact of a read error, given a far larger clone one base away. The gene calls are TRBV4-2 and TRBJ2-7; TRBD2 matches 12 bases. Germline values: CDR1 LGHNA, CDR2 YNFKEQ. The CDR3 extends over 19 amino acids. CDR3 sequence reads: CASSQEGTSGRNLVYEQCF. The CDR3 nucleotides are TGTGCCAGCAGCCAGGAAGGGACTAGCGGGCGAAACCTAGTCTACGAGCAGTGCTTC.

The rearrangement links TRBV7-2 to TRBJ1-5, with D unclear. This CDR3 has 15 residues. V lost 2 bases to trimming and J lost 6 bases, with 14 bases between them. Germline CDR1 and CDR2: SGHTA and FQGNSA. This CDR3 is CASSLSWVLGQPQHF. The CDR3 coding sequence is TGTGCCAGCAGCTTATCGTGGGTGTTGGGTCAGCCCCAGCATTTT.

A word on this clone: The same CDR3 arises from other DNA sequences in this sample as well. The V call is TRBV30, the J call TRBJ1-1; D remains ambiguous. This CDR3 spans 11 amino acids. Germline V gene lookup returns CDR1 GTSNPN and CDR2 SVGIG (reference sequence). Trimming removed 0 bases at V and 8 bases at J, with 7 bases between. The CDR3 loop is CAWSVLAEAFF. The CDR3 DNA reads as TGTGCCTGGAGTGTACTGGCAGAAGCTTTCTTT.

V gene TRBV2 combines with J gene TRBJ2-7; 8 bases match TRBD1. V dropped 1 base and J dropped 4; count of bases not matched to a gene: 6. The CDR3 runs to 15 residues. The germline gives CDR1 SNHLY, CDR2 FYNNEI. The CDR3 region is CASSEGQGASYEQYF. CDR3 nucleotide sequence: TGTGCCAGCAGTGAAGGCCAGGGGGCCTCGTACGAGCAGTACTTC.

The chain couples TRBV5-4 to TRBJ2-3, with 9 bases lining up with TRBD2. V trimming: 1 base; J trimming: 5 bases; junction bases outside the gene matches: 5. The CDR3 is 15 residues long. CDR1 is SGHNT and CDR2 is YYREEE in the germline V gene (reference sequence). The chain's CDR3 is CASSLPSGKGDTQYF. In nucleotides, the CDR3 is TGTGCCAGCAGCTTGCCTAGCGGGAAAGGAGATACGCAGTATTTT.

In regard to this clone: This likely traces to a read error, being one base from a far larger clone. The J gene is TRBJ2-1, the V gene TRBV25-1; 8 positions match TRBD2. Germline CDR1 and CDR2: MGHDK and SYGVNS. J was trimmed by 4 bases and V by 11 bases; bases with no gene match: 13. This CDR3 spans 15 amino acids. CDR3 coding DNA: TGTGCCTGCTCGGAACCGGGACTAGAATACAATGAGCAGTTCTTC. This encodes CACSEPGLEYNEQFF.

This sequence joins TRBV6-1 and TRBJ1-3; the D is unclear. V lost 6 bases to trimming and J lost 2 bases, with 11 bases between them. The CDR3 spans 14 residues. Germline CDR1 and CDR2: MNHNS and SASEGT. The CDR3 region is CASRGSGAGNTIYF. DNA of the CDR3: TGTGCCAGCAGAGGATCAGGAGCTGGAAACACCATATATTTT.

The gene calls are TRBV5-1 and TRBJ2-7, with 7 bases matching TRBD2. CDR3 size: 15 residues. V lost 0 bases to trimming and J lost 4 bases; unmatched junction nucleotides: 7. Per the germline V gene, CDR1 is SGHRS and CDR2 is YFSETQ. DNA of the CDR3: TGCGCCAGCAGCTTGGGGACTAGTTCCCTATACGAGCAGTACTTC. It is translated as CASSLGTSSLYEQYF. The full variable domain, its missing parts supplied by reference TRBV5-1 and TRBJ2-7, is KAGVTQTPRYLIKTRGQQVTLSCSPISGHRSVSWYQQTPGQGLQFLFEYFSETQRNKGNFPGRFSGRQFSNSRSEMNVSTLELGDSALYLCASSLGTSSLYEQYFGPGTRLTVT.

Details on this clone: A far larger clone is a single base away, which makes a read error likely. The sample carries other DNA sequences with the same CDR3. The DNA for the CDR3 is TGCAGCGCGCGGGATGGAACCTACGAGCAGTACTTC. Protein sequence: CSARDGTYEQYF. The V gene is TRBV29-1, the J gene TRBJ2-5; TRBD2 might be the D (6 bases). The DNA end is a closer match to TRBJ2-7, so the J assignment may be wrong. Germline-derived CDR1 and CDR2 are SQVTM and ANQGSEA. The CDR3 is 12 amino acids.

This clone has only one observation. The CDR3, as DNA: TGTGCCAGCAGCCGCGGCTTTATGAACACTGAAGCTTTCTTT. Encoded protein: CASSRGFMNTEAFF. This chain joins TRBV5-6 and TRBJ1-1; D unclear. V was clipped by 4 bases and J by 0 bases, with 10 bases between them. CDR1 SGHDT and CDR2 YYEEEE come from the germline V gene. The CDR3 totals 14 residues.

Comments on this clone: Compared with germline, one end of the junction differs, possibly owing to a read error. The rearrangement links TRBV7-7 to TRBJ2-5; 7 nucleotides match TRBD1. The CDR3 length is 16 residues. Per the germline V gene, CDR1 is SSHAT and CDR2 is FNYEAQ (reference sequence). As DNA, the CDR3 is TGTGCTAGCAGCCACGGACAGGTACTGAATGGAGAGACCCAGTACTTC. Protein sequence: CASSHGQVLNGETQYF. Filled out from reference TRBV7-7 and TRBJ2-5, the complete variable domain reads GAGVSQSPRYKVTKRGQDVTLRCDPISSHATLYWYQQALGQGPEFLTYFNYEAQPDKSGLPSDRFSAERPEGSISTLTIQRTEQRDSAMYRCASSHGQVLNGETQYFGPGTRLLVL.

As regards this clone: It may be a read error: a sequence one base away is much more abundant. The V call is TRBV7-2, the J call TRBJ2-7, with no clear D. CDR1 and CDR2 (germline): SGHTA, FQGNSA. V lost 5 bases and J lost 3, with 8 bases in between. This CDR3 is built from 12 residues. DNA of the CDR3: TGTGCCAGCAGCCAGAACAGCTACGAGCAGTACTTC. It encodes CASSQNSYEQYF.

The gene calls are TRBV27 and TRBJ2-7; perhaps TRBD2 as D (5 bases). The CDR3 contains 13 residues. Germline-derived CDR1 and CDR2 are MNHEY and SMNVEV (reference sequence). V lost 6 bases to trimming and J lost 0 bases, with 9 bases between them. CDR3 DNA sequence: TGTGCCAGCAGCCGAGGGCCCTCCTACGAGCAGTACTTC. Protein product: CASSRGPSYEQYF.

The chain uses TRBV27 and TRBJ1-4, with 7 positions matching TRBD1. CDR3 size: 15 residues. Per germline, CDR1 MNHEY and CDR2 SMNVEV (reference sequence). J gave up 14 bases and V 5 bases, and 17 bases lay outside the gene matches. This CDR3 is CASSPLRAQGLRLFF. The CDR3 nucleotides are TGTGCCAGCAGTCCTCTACGGGCACAGGGGTTAAGGCTGTTTTTT.

The chain is built from TRBV5-1 and TRBJ2-7; 7 bases agree with TRBD1. The germline CDR1 and CDR2 sequences are SGHRS and YFSETQ. The CDR3 contains 15 residues. Losses at the gene ends were 4 bases for V and 3 bases for J; bases not matched to a gene: 10. CDR3 in amino acids: CASSVGQVSNYEQYF. The CDR3, as DNA: TGCGCCAGCAGCGTAGGACAGGTTTCCAACTACGAGCAGTACTTC.

CDR3 coding DNA: TGTGCCAGCAGTTTTCACACTAGCGGGAAATCCTACGAGCAGTACTTC. Translating it yields CASSFHTSGKSYEQYF. The gene calls are TRBV28 and TRBJ2-7; TRBD2 matches at 10 bases. CDR1 and CDR2 from the germline V gene are MDHEN and SYDVKM. This CDR3 has 16 amino acids. Unmatched junction bases numbered 6, after V lost 3 bases and J lost 1 base.

This chain uses TRBV6-1 with TRBJ1-1, with TRBD1 matching over 12 bases. The germline CDR1 and CDR2 sequences are MNHNS and SASEGT. This CDR3 comprises 14 residues. The junction had 3 bases not matched to a gene; V was cut back by 7 bases and J by 3 bases. CDR3 sequence (DNA): TGTGCCAGCACTGGGACAGGGGGCGACACTGAAGCTTTCTTT. Amino acids: CASTGTGGDTEAFF.

The chain combines TRBV25-1 with TRBJ1-4; 9 bases map to TRBD1. The CDR3 is 14 residues long. V trimming: 6 bases; J trimming: 5 bases; junction bases outside the gene matches: 4. Germline lookup yields CDR1 MGHDK and CDR2 SYGVNS. Here the CDR3 reads CASREDRGNEKLFF. CDR3 in DNA: TGTGCCAGCAGAGAGGACAGGGGAAATGAAAAACTGTTTTTT.

This clone was detected only once. One end of the junction varies from germline; a read error may be responsible. V usage is TRBV7-9 and J usage is TRBJ2-1; 9 bases match TRBD2. This CDR3 has 14 amino acids. CDR1 and CDR2 from the germline V gene are SEHNR and FQNEAQ (reference sequence). In nucleotides, the CDR3 is TGTGCCAGCAGCCCCGGGACTAGCTACGATGAGCAGTTCTTC. The encoded protein is CASSPGTSYDEQFF.

A few counts support this clone. Given a far larger clone just one base away, this is likely a sequencing read error. CDR3 coding DNA: TGTGCCAGCAGCCAAGACCGCACGACACTTTCCTACGAGCGGTACTTC. Amino acid sequence: CASSQDRTTLSYERYF. V is TRBV4-2 and J is TRBJ2-7, with no clear D. The CDR3 has 16 amino acids. The germline V gene has CDR1 LGHNA and CDR2 YNFKEQ.

To note about this clone: The identical CDR3 is also encoded by other nucleotide sequences in the sample. V and J are TRBV9 and TRBJ1-1; D is undetermined. CDR1 is SGDLS, CDR2 YYNGEE, per germline. This CDR3 contains 11 residues. V was clipped by 4 bases and J by 5 bases, with 6 bases between them. CDR3 coding DNA: TGTGCCAGCAGCCCCCAGACTGAAGCTTTCTTT. It yields the protein CASSPQTEAFF.

This sequence joins TRBV13 and TRBJ1-4, with unresolved D. The V and J ends lost 2 bases and 7 bases respectively, with 14 bases between them. Germline values: CDR1 PRHDT, CDR2 FYEKMQ (reference sequence). This CDR3 comprises 15 residues. The CDR3 region is CASSLRILLSEKLFF. The CDR3 nucleotides read TGTGCCAGCAGCTTAAGGATCCTTCTCTCTGAAAAACTGTTTTTT.

The rearrangement joins TRBV6-5 to TRBJ1-1, with D possibly being TRBD1 (5 bases). CDR1 is MNHEY and CDR2 is SVGAGI in the germline V gene. V shed 5 bases and J shed 1 base, with 11 bases lying between them. The CDR3 consists of 14 residues. The CDR3, as DNA: TGTGCCAGCAGTCCAGGGTTGGCGAACACTGAAGCTTTCTTT. Its protein is CASSPGLANTEAFF.

The rearrangement joins TRBV20-1 to TRBJ1-1; the D gene is possibly TRBD1 (5 bases). This CDR3 is 11 amino acids long. Trimming cost V 3 bases and J 9 bases, with 11 bases left between them. The germline CDR1 and CDR2 sequences are DFQATT and SNEGSKA (reference sequence). Written as DNA, the CDR3 is TGCAGTGCTAGTTGGGGCACGAAAGCTTTCTTT. Protein: CSASWGTKAFF.

J is TRBJ2-1 and V is TRBV9; 7 nucleotides match TRBD1. The trim removed 3 bases at V and 2 bases at J, leaving 11 bases unmatched. In germline, CDR1 is SGDLS, CDR2 YYNGEE. CDR3 size: 17 residues. Here the CDR3 reads CASSEEGHRGAYNEQFF. The CDR3 nucleotides read TGTGCCAGCAGCGAGGAAGGTCACAGGGGTGCCTACAATGAGCAGTTCTTC.

The J gene is TRBJ2-7, the V gene TRBV18; TRBD2 matches at 10 bases. The junction had 2 bases not matched to a gene; V was cut back by 0 bases and J by 3 bases. The germline V gene has CDR1 KGHSH and CDR2 LQKENI. The CDR3 has 15 amino acids. The CDR3 region is CASSPPGLAYYEQYF. DNA of the CDR3: TGTGCCAGCTCACCACCGGGACTAGCGTACTACGAGCAGTACTTC. Combining the CDR3 with reference TRBV18 and TRBJ2-7 gives the whole variable domain NAGVMQNPRHLVRRRGQEARLRCSPMKGHSHVYWYRQLPEEGLKFMVYLQKENIIDESGMPKERFSAEFPKEGPSILRIQQVVRGDSAAYFCASSPPGLAYYEQYFGPGTRLTVT.

The V call is TRBV7-3, the J call TRBJ2-2; 8 positions agree with TRBD2. The CDR3 sequence is 17 residues long. Germline V gene sequence: CDR1 SGHTA, CDR2 FQGTGA. Germline trimming cut 5 bases from V and 1 base from J; bases unmatched to any gene: 9. The CDR3: CASSQAGGTQNTGELFF. The CDR3, as DNA: TGTGCCAGCAGCCAGGCGGGAGGCACCCAGAACACCGGGGAGCTGTTTTTT.

The chain uses TRBV7-8 and TRBJ2-7; D is uncertain. In germline, CDR1 is SGHVS, CDR2 FQNEAQ. Between the trimmed V and J ends, which lost 5 bases and 2 bases, there was a span of 16 bases. The CDR3 covers 15 residues. The CDR3 nucleotides are TGTGCCAGCAGCCCGCTCTGGCACAGCACCTACGAGCAGTACTTC. This gives the protein CASSPLWHSTYEQYF.

A single count supports this clone. A read error is the likely source, as a far larger clone sits one nucleotide away. The chain uses TRBV4-2 and TRBJ1-3, with D possibly TRBD1 on 5 matching bases. V was cut by 2 bases and J by 0 bases, with 17 bases left in between. Germline V CDR1 and CDR2: LGHNA, YNFKEQ. The CDR3 totals 18 residues. CDR3 nucleotide sequence: TGTGCCAGCAGCCAATATGCCCGGGACGGAAACTCTGGAAACACCATATATTTT. Encoded protein: CASSQYARDGNSGNTIYF.

The chain employs TRBV30 and TRBJ2-5; D is perhaps TRBD1 or TRBD2 (5 bases each). CDR1 and CDR2 (germline): GTSNPN, SVGIG (reference sequence). V gave up 1 base and J gave up 5 bases, with 14 bases separating them. The CDR3 loop spans 14 amino acids. In nucleotides, the CDR3 is TGTGCCTGGAGTGCAAGCAGGGAGTCGGAGACCCAGTACTTC. Its translation: CAWSASRESETQYF.